This entry features one T cell receptor (beta chain) sequence. Its target is not known. The germline gene is not matched at one end of the junction; a read error may be the cause. This sample was included in a study of cytomegalovirus exposure and HLA in healthy donors. It was with 60 Vbeta and 13 Jbeta primers that the PCR ran. TCRdb's copy holds only in-frame clones and misses some; the assay was immunoSEQ multiplex PCR. Here the sample spans about 150,000 clones, about 70% being singletons. Germline CDR1 SQVTM, CDR2 ANQGSEA. CDR3 length: 14 amino acids. Study conclusions and caveats: Reportedly, a later analysis found an Asian-associated ancestry cluster had fewer N-insertions than the roughly 630-donor mean. Equally common other TCR beta chains were less clonally expanded than HLA-associated ones, a later analysis found.

The source material was PBMCs. This sequence joins TRBV29-1 and TRBJ2-3; TRBD2 matches 10 bases. The clonotype comes from a man in his thirties or forties in good health and CMV-seropositive. CDR3 residues: CSVEGLAADGVQYF. CDR3 nucleotides: TGCAGCGTCGAAGGACTAGCGGCCGATGGCGTTCAGTATTTT.